This T cell receptor (beta chain) was sequenced for a study of human T cells and chemical hapten exposure. Background on the study: Yields of TCR per sample differed, chiefly owing to small differences in pooled library volume. Findings and caveats of the study: TCRs exceeding a frequency of 1 in 1000 stayed unchanged under DPC sensitization.

At least ten counts were recorded for this clonotype. Its matching antigen is unknown. Germline-derived CDR1 and CDR2 are DFQATT and SNEGSKA (reference sequence). The CDR3 totals 18 residues. V was pared by 0 bases and J by 0 bases, with 13 bases of the junction left unmatched. Whole blood that had not been fractionated was the source of extracted total RNA. For the library, individual cDNA molecules each received unique molecular identifiers. Original handling: There were a median of around 97,000 TCRs per sample, with a range from roughly 23,224 to 750,000. A single record per CDR3 protein comes from TCRdb applying MiXCR to the 5' RACE reads. TCRdb's processing, not the authors' own work, is the source of the V and J calls. The profile shows approximately 140,000 distinct CDR3 sequences, around 4% of them singletons.

The chain carries TRBV20-1 and TRBJ1-2, with 7 bases aligning to TRBD1. This sequence was found in a female donor in good health. The CDR3, as DNA: TGCAGTGCTAGAGATCTGAGACAGCGTAGGGGGCCTAACTATGGCTACACCTTC. The encoded protein is CSARDLRQRRGPNYGYTF.